This TCR beta chain was recovered during a study of shared clonotypes between healthy human individuals. Notes on the study in general: Some naive CD4 clonotypes, roughly 5%, turned up in common across a handful of donors.

Points on this clone: Its antigen is undetermined.

V was clipped by 0 bases and J by 6 bases, with 8 bases between them. Germline-derived CDR1 and CDR2 are SEHNR and FQNEAQ (reference sequence). The CDR3 contains 14 residues. The data were produced by immunoSEQ multiplex PCR, yet TCRdb's version contains in-frame clones alone and is incomplete. The sample lists about 2.5 million clones, 85% to 95% occurring once. The clonotype was recovered from a man younger than 35 in good health. Some clones in this sample may be carry-over from other donors' samples. The rearrangement uses TRBV7-9 and TRBJ2-2, with a weak D call TRBD2 (6 bases). The sample comprised naive CD4+ T cells from PBMCs. The subset here: CD45RA+ positively selected. CDR3 region: CASSLASGAGELFF. The CDR3 region has the DNA TGTGCCAGCAGCTTAGCGTCGGGGGCCGGGGAGCTGTTTTTT.